This TCR beta chain originates from a study of blood T cell repertoires in COVID-19. V was pared by 0 bases and J by 5 bases, with 6 bases of the junction left unmatched. The CDR3 length is 15 residues. Germline lookup yields CDR1 SGHRS and CDR2 YFSETQ. Some clones are missing from TCRdb's copy, which holds only in-frame ones; the method was immunoSEQ multiplex PCR. This sample has about 200,000 clones; roughly 83% occur once, and the top ten carry approximately 5%. Material for sequencing was PBMCs or T cells enriched from blood (not recorded which). This TCR was sampled from a middle-aged man with acute COVID-19. The chain carries TRBV5-1 and TRBJ2-5, with TRBD1 matching over 8 bases. The CDR3 nucleotides are TGCGCCAGCAGCTTGGTTGCAGGGGGCGGCGAGACCCAGTACTTC. Its translation is CASSLVAGGGETQYF.